Listed here are 24 T cell receptor beta chains from one sample, sequenced in a study of blood T cells in healthy people across ages. Next came a second PCR, run for about 7 to 11 cycles, which used a sample-barcoded 5' primer along with a J-beta primer mix. One entry per CDR3 protein, called by TCRdb with MiXCR from the 5' RACE reads. The sample holds 650,000 to 700,000 distinct CDR3 sequences, about 30% seen once. The specimen sequenced was blood. The receptors were sampled from a woman older than 75 in good health.

This clonotype was seen many times. This sequence joins TRBV20-1 and TRBJ2-1, with D maybe TRBD2 (6 bases). CDR3 length: 12 residues. Germline V CDR1 and CDR2: DFQATT, SNEGSKA (reference sequence). Trimming shortened V by 6 bases and J by 6 bases, and 12 bases separated the two germline ends. The CDR3 DNA sequence: TGCAGTGCCCGACTAGATCCCAATGAGCAGTTCTTC. Residues: CSARLDPNEQFF.

Of note for this clonotype: This may be a read error, as it is one base from a much larger clone. The chain has TRBV5-6 and TRBJ1-4; D not resolved. Germline V CDR1 and CDR2: SGHDT, YYEEEE. This CDR3 is built from 15 residues. Here the CDR3 reads CASSLGPVGGEKRFF. CDR3 coding DNA: TGTGCCAGCAGCTTAGGTCCGGTGGGTGGTGAAAAACGGTTTTTT.

In its sample, this clonotype was seen many times. The V gene is TRBV7-9, the J gene TRBJ2-7; D possibly corresponds to TRBD2 (5 bases). Trimming took 3 bases from V and 5 from J, leaving 11 bases between them. The CDR3 is 13 amino acids. CDR1 SEHNR and CDR2 FQNEAQ come from the germline V gene (reference sequence). CDR3 loop: CASSFPRGNEQYF. Written as DNA, the CDR3 is TGTGCCAGCAGCTTTCCCCGGGGAAACGAGCAGTACTTC.

The genes are TRBV5-4 and TRBJ1-5; possible D gene TRBD1, 6 bases. Trimming shortened V by 0 bases and J by 1 base, and 14 bases separated the two germline ends. The CDR3 contains 17 residues. Germline-derived CDR1 and CDR2 are SGHNT and YYREEE (reference sequence). The CDR3 bases are TGTGCCAGCAGCTTGGACGGGGTAGGACAGAGCAATCAGCCCCAGCATTTT. It translates to CASSLDGVGQSNQPQHF.

To note about this clonotype: It may be a read error: a sequence one base away is much more abundant. The chain combines TRBV5-1 with TRBJ2-5, with 8 bases that match TRBD2. Germline CDR1 and CDR2: SGHRS and YFSETQ. With V trimmed by 0 bases and J by 11 bases, 18 bases remained unmatched. The CDR3 contains 17 residues. Written as DNA, the CDR3 is TGCGCCAGCAGCTTGGCCGAGCGGGGGATTCTCAGAGATGAGCAGTACTTC. The encoded protein is CASSLAERGILRDEQYF.

On this clonotype itself: A much larger clone lies a single base off, so this may be a read error. This chain joins TRBV24-1 and TRBJ2-1; D gene unclear. The CDR3 is made up of 17 amino acids. Trimming pared 3 bases from V and 3 bases from J, leaving 17 bases between. Germline loops: CDR1 KGHDR, CDR2 SFDVKD. CDR3: CATSDAPARYNYNEQFF. CDR3 DNA: TGTGCCACCAGTGATGCCCCGGCGAGATATAACTACAATGAGCAGTTCTTC.

The V gene is TRBV10-3, the J gene TRBJ2-7, with D possibly being TRBD1 or TRBD2 (5 bases each). Germline lookup yields CDR1 ENHRY and CDR2 SYGVKD. Between the trimmed V and J ends, which lost 7 bases and 7 bases, there was a span of 14 bases. The CDR3 extends over 12 amino acids. The CDR3 loop is CAINSGRTEQYF. The CDR3 DNA is TGTGCCATCAACAGCGGTCGGACAGAGCAGTACTTC.

This clonotype was counted between two and nine times. The rearrangement uses TRBV6-1 and TRBJ1-2, with D hard to call. Per germline, CDR1 MNHNS and CDR2 SASEGT. V was clipped by 6 bases and J by 8 bases, with 19 bases between them. The CDR3 contains 14 residues. CDR3 region: CASRAGPPGKGYTF. In nucleotides, the CDR3 is TGTGCCAGCAGGGCTGGGCCCCCTGGGAAAGGCTACACCTTC.

This clonotype occurred many times. Written as DNA, the CDR3 is TGTGCCAGCAGTTTCGGGTCGGGGGAAGCCAAAAACATTCAGTACTTC. It yields the protein CASSFGSGEAKNIQYF. This chain connects TRBV12-3 or TRBV12-4 to TRBJ2-4, with D possibly TRBD2 on 6 matching bases. V was pared by 3 bases and J by 0 bases, with 12 bases between. The CDR3 covers 16 residues.

V gene TRBV20-1 combines with J gene TRBJ2-7; TRBD2 might be the D (5 bases). CDR3 length: 12 residues. V was clipped by 1 base and J by 9 bases, with 13 bases between them. CDR1 DFQATT and CDR2 SNEGSKA come from the germline V gene (reference sequence). CDR3 bases: TGCAGTGCTAGAGGCAGGTACCGGGGGCAGTACTTC. It specifies CSARGRYRGQYF.

The gene calls are TRBV7-2 and TRBJ2-3; D is unresolved. Germline-derived CDR1 and CDR2 are SGHTA and FQGNSA. The CDR3 spans 13 residues. The V end was cut by 5 bases, the J end by 4 bases, with 10 bases between. This CDR3 is CASSGSMADTQYF. CDR3 DNA sequence: TGTGCCAGCAGCGGCAGTATGGCAGATACGCAGTATTTT.

This clonotype was seen ten or more times. V and J are TRBV15 and TRBJ1-1; D unresolved. V lost 0 bases and J lost 2, with 13 bases in between. The germline V gene encodes CDR1 LNHNV and CDR2 YYDKDF (reference sequence). This CDR3 region has 16 residues. The CDR3: CATSRDPLSGNTEAFF. The DNA for the CDR3 is TGTGCCACCAGCAGAGATCCCCTTTCAGGCAACACTGAAGCTTTCTTT. The complete variable domain, with remaining parts taken from reference TRBV15 and TRBJ1-1, reads DAMVIQNPRYQVTQFGKPVTLSCSQTLNHNVMYWYQQKSSQAPKLLFHYYDKDFNNEADTPDNFQSRRPNTSFCFLDIRSPGLGDTAMYLCATSRDPLSGNTEAFFGQGTRLTVV.

This rearrangement joins TRBV5-6 to TRBJ2-1; possibly TRBD1 or TRBD2 for D (5 bases each). Germline lookup yields CDR1 SGHDT and CDR2 YYEEEE. The CDR3 loop spans 15 amino acids. Trimming took off 0 bases at V and 10 bases at J, with 17 bases between the two ends. The CDR3 DNA is TGTGCCAGCAGCTTGGTGGGACGGGGAGCCTACGAGCAGTTCTTC. Encoded protein: CASSLVGRGAYEQFF.

Details on this clonotype: A much bigger clone sits one base away, suggesting this may be a read error. The chain carries TRBV6-2 or TRBV6-3 and TRBJ2-1; D gene uncertain. Germline V gene lookup returns CDR1 MNHEY and CDR2 SVGEGT. The CDR3 spans 13 residues. CDR3 in DNA: TGTGCCAGCAGTTACGTGGTTTACAATAAGCAGTTCTTC. It codes for CASSYVVYNKQFF.

This clonotype was observed a handful of times. A single base separates this from a much larger clone, so it may be a read error. J is TRBJ2-1 and V is TRBV7-3; perhaps TRBD1 as D (6 bases). Trimming took 1 base from V and 6 from J, leaving 13 bases between them. CDR3 length: 15 amino acids. Germline loops: CDR1 SGHTA, CDR2 FQGTGA. CDR3 loop: CASSLRGGNSNEQFF. The CDR3 DNA follows: TGTGCCAGCAGCTTAAGAGGGGGAAATAGCAATGAGCAGTTCTTC.

The chain carries TRBV7-9 and TRBJ2-3; TRBD2 matches 12 bases. The junction had 4 bases not matched to a gene; V was cut back by 5 bases and J by 1 base. The CDR3 totals 16 residues. The germline V gene has CDR1 SEHNR and CDR2 FQNEAQ (reference sequence). The CDR3, as DNA: TGTGCCAGCAGCAAATCTAGCGGGGGGGGCACAGATACGCAGTATTTT. Its protein is CASSKSSGGGTDTQYF.

The chain couples TRBV29-1 to TRBJ2-5, with 9 bases lining up with TRBD1. The CDR3 runs to 16 residues. CDR1 and CDR2 from the germline V gene are SQVTM and ANQGSEA. V was pared by 0 bases and J by 6 bases, with 11 bases of the junction left unmatched. Here the CDR3 DNA reads TGCAGCGTTGAAGACCCCGCCCGACAGGGGGGGAAGACCCAGTACTTC. This encodes CSVEDPARQGGKTQYF.

The CDR3 coding sequence is TGCGCCAGCAGCCAAGAGGCGCCGCGATCGGGTGAAAAACTGTTTTTT. It is translated as CASSQEAPRSGEKLFF. The chain carries TRBV4-3 and TRBJ1-4; D is ambiguous. Trimming took off 0 bases at V and 7 bases at J, with 15 bases between the two ends. The length of the CDR3 is 16 residues. Per the germline V gene, CDR1 is LGHNA and CDR2 is YSLEER.

In this sample, this clonotype turned up a few times. The V call is TRBV5-4, the J call TRBJ2-7, with TRBD1 matching 8 bases. With 3 bases clipped from V and 5 bases from J, the junction kept 7 bases outside the gene matches. The CDR3 totals 14 residues. Per the germline V gene, CDR1 is SGHNT and CDR2 is YYREEE (reference sequence). The CDR3 loop is CASSSDRVPNEQYF. The DNA for the CDR3 is TGTGCCAGCAGCTCGGACAGGGTACCCAACGAGCAGTACTTC.

The chain has TRBV15 and TRBJ1-5, with D tentatively TRBD1 (6 bases). Germline V gene data show CDR1 as LNHNV and CDR2 as YYDKDF (reference sequence). The CDR3 is 14 residues long. Trimming pared 3 bases from V and 6 bases from J, leaving 12 bases between. This chain's CDR3 is CATSSPGGAQPQHF. The CDR3 region has the DNA TGTGCCACCAGCAGCCCGGGGGGGGCTCAGCCCCAGCATTTT.

This clonotype was counted at least ten times. The chain couples TRBV3-1 to TRBJ2-5, with D possibly being TRBD1 or TRBD2 (5 bases each). The germline CDR1 and CDR2 sequences are LGHDT and YNNKEL (reference sequence). V lost 4 bases, J lost 5 bases, and 17 bases lay in between. CDR3 length: 15 residues. The CDR3 DNA sequence: TGTGCCAGCAGCCTCCCCCAGGGCCTAGCCGAGACCCAGTACTTC. Its translation is CASSLPQGLAETQYF.

The V gene is TRBV5-1, the J gene TRBJ2-1; D remains unclear. There are 14 residues in the CDR3. Germline V gives CDR1 SGHRS, CDR2 YFSETQ. Trimming pared 3 bases from V and 4 bases from J, leaving 11 bases between. The CDR3 DNA is TGCGCCAGCAGCTCCCTGGACGGTTACAATGAGCAGTTCTTC. As protein: CASSSLDGYNEQFF. The full variable domain, in which reference TRBV5-1 and TRBJ2-1 provide the parts outside the CDR3, is KAGVTQTPRYLIKTRGQQVTLSCSPISGHRSVSWYQQTPGQGLQFLFEYFSETQRNKGNFPGRFSGRQFSNSRSEMNVSTLELGDSALYLCASSSLDGYNEQFFGPGTRLTVL.

This clonotype has just a few counts. This chain connects TRBV7-9 to TRBJ1-4; TRBD1 matches 11 bases. Germline CDR1 SEHNR, CDR2 FQNEAQ (reference sequence). After removal of 5 bases from V and 7 bases from J, the junction contained 3 bases not matched to a gene. The CDR3 consists of 14 residues. CDR3 coding DNA: TGTGCCAGCAGCGGACAGGGGGCGGGTGAAAAACTGTTTTTT. It encodes CASSGQGAGEKLFF.

The sample holds many counts of this clonotype. The V gene is TRBV27, the J gene TRBJ1-6; TRBD1 might be the D (5 bases). The CDR3 totals 13 residues. V dropped 5 bases and J dropped 6 bases, with 8 bases sitting between them. In germline, CDR1 is MNHEY, CDR2 SMNVEV (reference sequence). The CDR3 spells CASSPGPNSPLHF. The CDR3 nucleotides are TGTGCCAGCAGTCCGGGACCTAATTCACCCCTCCACTTT.